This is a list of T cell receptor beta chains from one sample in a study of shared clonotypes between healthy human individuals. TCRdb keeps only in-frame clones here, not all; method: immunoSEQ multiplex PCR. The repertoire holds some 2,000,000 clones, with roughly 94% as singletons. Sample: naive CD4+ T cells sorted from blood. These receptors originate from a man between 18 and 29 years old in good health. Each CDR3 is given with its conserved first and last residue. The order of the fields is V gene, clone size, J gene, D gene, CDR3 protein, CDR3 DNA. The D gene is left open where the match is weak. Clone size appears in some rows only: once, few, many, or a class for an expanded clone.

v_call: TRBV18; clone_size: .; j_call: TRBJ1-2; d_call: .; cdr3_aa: CASSPLEGFYGYTF; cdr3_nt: TGTGCCAGCTCACCACTTGAGGGGTTCTATGGCTACACCTTC
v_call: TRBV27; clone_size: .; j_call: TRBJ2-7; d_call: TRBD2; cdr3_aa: CASSSAGTSGRASREQYF; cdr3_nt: TGTGCCAGCAGTTCCGCCGGGACTAGCGGGAGGGCCTCTAGGGAGCAGTACTTC
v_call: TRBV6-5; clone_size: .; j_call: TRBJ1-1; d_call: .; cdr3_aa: CASSFRNTEAFF; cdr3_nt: TGTGCCAGCAGTTTTAGGAACACTGAAGCTTTCTTT
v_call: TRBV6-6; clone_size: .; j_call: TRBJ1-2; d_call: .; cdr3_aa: CASSYEDYGYTF; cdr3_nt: TGTGCCAGCAGTTACGAGGACTATGGCTACACCTTC
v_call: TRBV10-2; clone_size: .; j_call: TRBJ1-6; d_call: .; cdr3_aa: CASSETYGFAPGSSPLHF; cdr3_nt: TGCGCCAGCAGTGAGACCTATGGGTTCGCTCCGGGGAGCTCACCCCTCCACTTT
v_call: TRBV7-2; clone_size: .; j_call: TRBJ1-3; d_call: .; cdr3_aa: CASSLTGASGNTIYF; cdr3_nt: TGTGCCAGCAGCCTAACTGGTGCCTCTGGAAACACCATATATTTT
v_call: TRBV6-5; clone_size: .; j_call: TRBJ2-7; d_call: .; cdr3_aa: CASRPPGSYEQYF; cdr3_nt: TGTGCCAGCCGACCCCCGGGGTCCTACGAGCAGTACTTC
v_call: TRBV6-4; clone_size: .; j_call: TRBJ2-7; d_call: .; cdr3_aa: CASSAIQGGEQYF; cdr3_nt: TGTGCCAGCAGTGCCATACAGGGCGGGGAGCAGTACTTC
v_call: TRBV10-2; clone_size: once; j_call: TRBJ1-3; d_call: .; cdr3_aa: CASGNTRTIYF; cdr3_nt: TGCGCCAGCGGAAATACCCGCACCATATATTTT
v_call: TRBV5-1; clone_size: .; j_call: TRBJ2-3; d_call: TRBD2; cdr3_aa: CASSLGPAGLGDTQYF; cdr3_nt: TGCGCCAGCAGCTTGGGTCCAGCGGGGCTGGGGGATACGCAGTATTTT
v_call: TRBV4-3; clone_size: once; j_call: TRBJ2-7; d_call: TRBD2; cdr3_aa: CASSQPSGASGRAHRNEQYF; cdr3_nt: TGCGCCAGCAGCCAACCCTCGGGGGCTAGCGGGAGGGCCCATAGGAACGAGCAGTACTTC
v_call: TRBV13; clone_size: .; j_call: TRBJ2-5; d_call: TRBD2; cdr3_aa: CASSLVGLAGLEETQYF; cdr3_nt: TGTGCCAGCAGCTTAGTAGGACTAGCGGGATTAGAAGAGACCCAGTACTTC
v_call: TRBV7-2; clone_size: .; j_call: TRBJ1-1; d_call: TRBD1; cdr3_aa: CASSRPGQGAGTEAFF; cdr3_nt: TGTGCCAGCAGCCGCCCGGGACAGGGGGCTGGTACTGAAGCTTTCTTT
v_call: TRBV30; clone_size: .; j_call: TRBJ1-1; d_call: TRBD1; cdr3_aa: CAWDRGVTEAFF; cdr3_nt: TGTGCCTGGGACAGGGGTGTCACTGAAGCTTTCTTT
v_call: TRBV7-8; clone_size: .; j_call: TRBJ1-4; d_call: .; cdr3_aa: CASSRDTNEKLFF; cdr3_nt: TGTGCCAGCAGCCGGGACACTAATGAAAAACTGTTTTTT
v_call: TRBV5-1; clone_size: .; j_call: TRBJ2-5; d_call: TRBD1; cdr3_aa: CASSLDGTVRETQYF; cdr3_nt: TGCGCCAGCAGCCTAGACGGGACAGTCCGCGAGACCCAGTACTTC
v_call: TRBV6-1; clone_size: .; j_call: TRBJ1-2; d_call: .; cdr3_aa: CASSEIGGLGYTF; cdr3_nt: TGTGCCAGCAGTGAGATCGGCGGCCTTGGCTACACCTTC
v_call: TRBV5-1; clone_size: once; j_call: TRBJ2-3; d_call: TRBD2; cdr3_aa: CASSASLAGGRDTQYF; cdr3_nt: TGCGCCAGCAGCGCCTCACTAGCGGGAGGGCGAGATACGCAGTATTTT
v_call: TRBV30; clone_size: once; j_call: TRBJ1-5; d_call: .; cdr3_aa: CAWSVSKKDQPQHF; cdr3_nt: TGTGCCTGGAGTGTGTCAAAGAAAGATCAGCCCCAGCATTTT
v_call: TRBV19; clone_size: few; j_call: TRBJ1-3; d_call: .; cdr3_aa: CASIDSSGNTIYF; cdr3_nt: TGTGCCAGTATAGACAGCTCTGGAAACACCATATATTTT
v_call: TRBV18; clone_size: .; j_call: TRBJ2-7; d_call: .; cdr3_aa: CASSLSPSSSYEQYF; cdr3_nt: TGTGCCAGCTCACTCTCTCCGTCGTCCTCCTACGAGCAGTACTTC
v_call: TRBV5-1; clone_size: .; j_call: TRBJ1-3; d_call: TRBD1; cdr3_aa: CASSLPGQANSGNTIYF; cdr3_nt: TGCGCCAGCAGCTTGCCTGGACAGGCCAACTCTGGAAACACCATATATTTT